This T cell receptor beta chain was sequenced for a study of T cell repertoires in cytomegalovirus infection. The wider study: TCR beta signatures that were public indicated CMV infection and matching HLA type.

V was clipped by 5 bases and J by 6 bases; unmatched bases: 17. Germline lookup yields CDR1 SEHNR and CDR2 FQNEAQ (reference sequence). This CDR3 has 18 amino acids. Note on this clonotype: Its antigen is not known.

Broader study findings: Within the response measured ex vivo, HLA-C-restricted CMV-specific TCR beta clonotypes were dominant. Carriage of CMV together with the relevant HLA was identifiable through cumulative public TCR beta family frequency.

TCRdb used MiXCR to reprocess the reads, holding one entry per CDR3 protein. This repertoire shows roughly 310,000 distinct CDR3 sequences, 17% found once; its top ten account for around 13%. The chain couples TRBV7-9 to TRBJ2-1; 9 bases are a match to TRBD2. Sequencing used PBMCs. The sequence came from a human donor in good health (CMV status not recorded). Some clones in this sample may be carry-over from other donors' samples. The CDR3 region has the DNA TGTGCCAGCAGCCTTTCAATCCGACTGGCGGGGGGGCCCAATGAGCAGTTCTTC. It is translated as CASSLSIRLAGGPNEQFF. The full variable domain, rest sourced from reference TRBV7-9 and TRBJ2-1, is DTGVSQNPRHKITKRGQNVTFRCDPISEHNRLYWYRQTLGQGPEFLTYFQNEAQLEKSRLLSDRFSAERPKGSFSTLEIQRTEQGDSAMYLCASSLSIRLAGGPNEQFFGPGTRLTVL.